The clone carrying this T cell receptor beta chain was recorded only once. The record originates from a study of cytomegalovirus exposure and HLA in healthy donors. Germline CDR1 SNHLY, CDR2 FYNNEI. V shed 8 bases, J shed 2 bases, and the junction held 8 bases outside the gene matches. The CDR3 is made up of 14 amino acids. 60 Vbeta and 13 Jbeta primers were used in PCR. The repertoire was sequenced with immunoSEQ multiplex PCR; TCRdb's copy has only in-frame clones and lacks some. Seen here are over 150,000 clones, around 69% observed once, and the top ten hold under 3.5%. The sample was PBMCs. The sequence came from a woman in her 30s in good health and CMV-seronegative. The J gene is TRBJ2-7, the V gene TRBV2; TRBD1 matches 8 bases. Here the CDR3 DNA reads TGTGCCAGCTTACGACAGGGGCTTACCTACGAGCAGTACTTC. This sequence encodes CASLRQGLTYEQYF.